In this sample, the clone carrying this T cell receptor beta chain turned up a few times. The data are from a study of blood T cell repertoires in COVID-19. Before being deemed recovered, Cohort 3 donors had two negative PCRs, clearance, or symptom resolution. Clones were sequenced by immunoSEQ multiplex PCR, and TCRdb holds only the in-frame ones, with some missing. Of approximately 150,000 clones listed, 84% are singletons. The CDR3 runs 15 residues. Germline V gene data show CDR1 as LGHDT and CDR2 as YNNKEL (reference sequence). V lost 2 bases to trimming and J lost 2 bases, with 12 bases between them.

Sequencing was carried out using PBMCs or T cells enriched from blood (not recorded which). The rearrangement links TRBV3-1 (or the pseudogene TRBV3-2) to TRBJ1-2; D unresolved. The clonotype was recovered from a man aged 45-65 years who had recovered from COVID-19. CDR3 in DNA: TGTGCCAGCAGCCAATACGCGGTTTCGAACTATGGCTACACCTTC. It specifies CASSQYAVSNYGYTF.